This record looks at one T cell receptor (beta chain) sequence and its context. The antigen is not known. This entry comes from a study of T cell repertoires in aging, cancer and after chemotherapy. The overall study: Six age groups, ranging from 30 or younger to 70 or older, included the donors. Over several months to years, re-sampled healthy donor repertoires clearly shared clones.

Notes on the study in general: In cancer patients, declining TCR diversity with age involved lost richness and lost evenness. No conclusions about immunological memory after chemotherapy can be drawn from the repertoire data.

Amplification of TCR beta used genomic DNA extracted from peripheral blood. Rearranged V-D-J TRB sequences were amplified with a mixed TRB-A/B primer pool. In TCRdb, the multiplex PCR reads were re-called with MiXCR into one record per CDR3 protein. The data contain approximately 9,500 distinct CDR3 sequences, approximately 26% of them singletons. The material sequenced was blood. The origin of this receptor is a human donor in good health.

CDR3 residues: CASSWPGASSNQPQHF. In DNA form, the CDR3 reads TGTGCCAGCAGTTGGCCCGGAGCCAGTAGCAATCAGCCCCAGCATTTT. The chain is built from TRBV28 and TRBJ1-5; D gene ambiguous. Germline CDR1 reads MDHEN; CDR2 reads SYDVKM. The CDR3 totals 16 residues. V lost 4 bases and J lost 0, with 13 bases in between.